This T cell receptor beta chain was sequenced during a study of beta chain features in type 1 diabetes. Each of the sorted populations had a purity greater than 95%. Study conclusions and caveats: Type 1 diabetes patients showed a moderate but significant shortening of TCRB CDR3s in all four CD4+ subsets.

V dropped 5 bases and J dropped 7; count of bases not matched to a gene: 7. The CDR3 spans 13 residues. The germline gives CDR1 GTSNPN, CDR2 SVGIG (reference sequence). Expressed TCRB transcripts got sequenced, as all isolated RNA was reverse transcribed. Here immunoSEQ multiplex PCR was the method, and the copy in TCRdb shows in-frame clones only, minus some. The sample yields around 70,000 clones, roughly half seen once. To note about this clone: Its antigen is currently unknown.

The sequence was obtained from a man under 40 with type 1 diabetes. The specimen sequenced was central memory CD4+ T cells from blood. The genes are TRBV30 and TRBJ1-2; 10 nucleotides align to TRBD1. The CDR3: CAWGWGQGSGYTF. The CDR3 coding sequence is TGTGCCTGGGGATGGGGACAGGGGTCTGGCTACACCTTC.